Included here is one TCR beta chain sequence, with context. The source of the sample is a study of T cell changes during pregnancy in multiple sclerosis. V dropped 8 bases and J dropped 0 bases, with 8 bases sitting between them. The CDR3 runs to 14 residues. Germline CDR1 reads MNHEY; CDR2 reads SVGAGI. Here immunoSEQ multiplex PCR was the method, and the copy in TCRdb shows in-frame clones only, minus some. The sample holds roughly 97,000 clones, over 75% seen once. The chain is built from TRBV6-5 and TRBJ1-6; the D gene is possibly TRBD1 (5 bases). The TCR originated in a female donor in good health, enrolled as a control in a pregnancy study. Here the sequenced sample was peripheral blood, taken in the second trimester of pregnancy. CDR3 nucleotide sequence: TGTGCCAGCTCAGACAGCTCCTATAATTCACCCCTCCACTTT. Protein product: CASSDSSYNSPLHF.